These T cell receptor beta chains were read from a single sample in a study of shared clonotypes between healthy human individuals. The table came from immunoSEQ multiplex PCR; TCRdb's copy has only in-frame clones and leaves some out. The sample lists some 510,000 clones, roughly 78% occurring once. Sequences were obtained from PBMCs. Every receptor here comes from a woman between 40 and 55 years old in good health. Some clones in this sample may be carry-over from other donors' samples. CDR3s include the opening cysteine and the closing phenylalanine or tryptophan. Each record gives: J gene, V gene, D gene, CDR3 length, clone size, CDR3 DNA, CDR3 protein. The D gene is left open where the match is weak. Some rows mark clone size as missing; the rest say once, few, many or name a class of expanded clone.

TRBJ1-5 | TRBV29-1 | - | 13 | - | TGCAGCGTCCAAGGACAGCCAAATCAGCCCCAGCATTTT | CSVQGQPNQPQHF
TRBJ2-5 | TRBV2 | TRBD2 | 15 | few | TGTGCCAGTCACCGGACTAGGTCAGACCAAGAGACCCAGTACTTC | CASHRTRSDQETQYF
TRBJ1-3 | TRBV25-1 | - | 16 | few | TGTGCCAGCGAAAAGGGGGGCGGGGCCCGGCGAAACACCATATATTTT | CASEKGGGARRNTIYF
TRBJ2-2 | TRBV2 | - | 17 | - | TGTGCCAGCAGTCCCACGTTGGTGGGGCTTTACACCGGGGAGCTGTTTTTT | CASSPTLVGLYTGELFF
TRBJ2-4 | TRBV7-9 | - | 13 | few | TGTGCCAGCAGCTTAGAGGCCAAAAACATTCAGTACTTC | CASSLEAKNIQYF
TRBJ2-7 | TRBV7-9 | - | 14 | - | TGTGCCAGCAGCTATGGGACCATTGTTTACGAGCAGTACTTC | CASSYGTIVYEQYF
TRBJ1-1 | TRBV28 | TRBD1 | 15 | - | TGTGCCAGCAGTTTCCGCGGACAGGGATGGACTGAAGCTTTCTTT | CASSFRGQGWTEAFF
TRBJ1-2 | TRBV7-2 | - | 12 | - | TGTGCCAGCAGCTATGGACGTTCGGTTGACACCTTC | CASSYGRSVDTF
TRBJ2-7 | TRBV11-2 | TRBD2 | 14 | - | TGTGCCAGCAGCAAAGCGGGAGGGCCGGACGAGCAGTACTTC | CASSKAGGPDEQYF
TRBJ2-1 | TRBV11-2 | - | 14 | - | TGTGCCAGCAGCTTAAACCGAGTAGTGGATGAGCAGTTCTTC | CASSLNRVVDEQFF
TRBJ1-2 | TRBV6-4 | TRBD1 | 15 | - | TGTGCCAGCAGGGACCGACAGGGGCGGGGCTATGGCTACACCTTC | CASRDRQGRGYGYTF
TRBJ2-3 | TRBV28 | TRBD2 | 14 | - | TGTGCCAGCAGTTTACTAGCGGGCACAGATACGCAGTATTTT | CASSLLAGTDTQYF